This T cell receptor (beta chain) is drawn from a study of shared clonotypes between healthy human individuals. Study-level information: For every donor, three CD4 naive, three CD4 memory, two CD8 naive and one CD8 memory plates were used. Study observations and caveats: A reduction in generation probabilities was seen for non-shared clonotypes relative to those shared by all four donors.

About this clone itself: Its antigen is unknown.

Measured with immunoSEQ multiplex PCR; TCRdb has only the in-frame clones, and not every one. Of approximately 810,000 clones listed, 90% to 95% are singletons. From germline, CDR1 is KGHSH and CDR2 LQKENI. Unmatched junction bases numbered 4, after V lost 2 bases and J lost 6 bases. This CDR3 comprises 15 residues. Positively selected for CCR7, the CD45RO-negative cells used as naive CD8 cells excluded terminally differentiated effector memory CD45RA+ cells. Sample: naive CD8+ T cells sorted from blood. This clonotype was sampled from a man younger than 40 in good health. This sequence joins TRBV18 and TRBJ2-1, with 10 bases identical to TRBD2. The CDR3 coding sequence is TGTGCCAGCTCACCAGCAGCGGGAGGGACCAATGAGCAGTTCTTC. Its translation: CASSPAAGGTNEQFF.